This TCR beta chain is from a study of blood T cell repertoires in COVID-19. Study at large: The cDNA or gDNA used as material had been derived from T cells, B-cell-depleted T cells, or PBMCs.

J gave up 0 bases and V 5 bases, and 7 bases lay outside the gene matches. Germline V gives CDR1 SGHVS, CDR2 FNYEAQ. This CDR3 is built from 16 residues. Repertoires were generated with immunoSEQ multiplex PCR, while TCRdb's copy carries only in-frame clones and drops some. The repertoire holds roughly 120,000 clones, more than 70% seen once, with 7.5% to 9.5% in the top ten. Sequenced input: peripheral blood. The chain uses TRBV7-6 and TRBJ2-1, with 7 bases matching TRBD1. The TCR sequence derives from a woman aged 70 to 79 who had recovered from COVID-19. The CDR3 reads CASSPRTGSSYNEQFF. In nucleotides, the CDR3 is TGTGCCAGCAGCCCAAGGACAGGTAGCTCCTACAATGAGCAGTTCTTC.